This TCR beta chain was captured in a study of T-cell memory formation after mild COVID-19. On the study more broadly: Largely donor-specific sequence clusters came from a couple of donors. Findings and limits, study-wide: Chiefly within CM and EM were the contracting CD4+ clones; CD8+ ones were within EMRA.

TCRdb itself ran the 5' RACE reads through MiXCR, one entry per CDR3 protein. There are under 700,000 distinct CDR3 sequences in the sample; roughly 22% occur only once, and roughly an eighth lies in the top ten. About this clonotype itself: Antigen: not known.

Trimming took 1 base from V and 11 from J, leaving 12 bases between them. The CDR3 runs to 13 residues. From germline, CDR1 is KGHDR and CDR2 SFDVKD. Sequenced material: PBMCs or a T cell subset sorted from them (not recorded which). The genes are TRBV24-1 and TRBJ2-3; D unresolved. This TCR came from an adult woman who had mild COVID-19 (a few samples of this study predate the infection). Cell type and time point are not known. The CDR3 loop reads CATSDLPSHRQYF. CDR3 sequence (DNA): TGTGCCACCAGTGATTTACCCTCCCACCGGCAGTATTTT.